This T cell receptor beta chain derives from a study of blood T cell repertoires in COVID-19. In the study overall: Acute and convalescent COVID-19 samples came from the United States, Italy and Spain.

Followed over time, Seattle patients had been enrolled while infection was active. V dropped 11 bases and J dropped 6 bases, with 21 bases sitting between them. The CDR3 runs 14 residues. Looked up from germline, CDR1 is MDHEN and CDR2 is SYDVKM. Produced via immunoSEQ multiplex PCR; TCRdb's table is partial and in-frame only. Of 60,000 to 80,000 clones listed, around 80% were seen once; the top ten hold 10% to 15%. This TCR was sampled from a man aged 50 to 60 with COVID-19, enrolled during active disease. Source material: peripheral blood. The J gene is TRBJ2-3, the V gene TRBV28; D uncertain. CDR3 coding DNA: TGTGCCTCACAACCCGGGTCCACAAGGGATACGCAGTATTTT. It translates to CASQPGSTRDTQYF.